Detailed here is one T cell receptor (beta chain). These data come from a study of blood T cells in healthy people across ages. CDR1 is SEHNR, CDR2 FQNEAQ, per germline (reference sequence). With V trimmed by 5 bases and J by 0 bases, 10 bases remained unmatched. This CDR3 spans 17 amino acids. The authors ran a second PCR of roughly 6 to 11 cycles using a sample-barcoded 5' primer and a J-beta primer mix. TCRdb reprocessed the 5' RACE reads via MiXCR and lists one record per CDR3 protein. This sample yields approximately 1.5 million distinct CDR3 sequences, of which roughly 43% are seen a single time; over 3.5% belongs to the top ten.

The chain combines TRBV7-9 with TRBJ1-3, with 7 bases that match TRBD1. The sequencing input was blood. The TCR was taken from a woman aged 18-29 years in good health. Written as DNA, the CDR3 is TGTGCCAGCAGCAAAGGACAGGATTCTTTCTCTGGAAACACCATATATTTT. It specifies CASSKGQDSFSGNTIYF. Complete variable domain (other parts from reference TRBV7-9 and TRBJ1-3): DTGVSQNPRHKITKRGQNVTFRCDPISEHNRLYWYRQTLGQGPEFLTYFQNEAQLEKSRLLSDRFSAERPKGSFSTLEIQRTEQGDSAMYLCASSKGQDSFSGNTIYFGEGSWLTVV.